What follows are 12 T cell receptor beta chains derived from one specimen sequenced in a study of graft-versus-host responses after intestinal transplantation. Sequencing used immunoSEQ multiplex PCR; TCRdb keeps in-frame clones, though not all of them. The table lists fewer than 45,000 clones, less than 95% of them singletons, with less than 3% in the top ten. The starting material was PBMCs, obtained about 330 days after intestinal transplant. Receptors originate from a human patient who received an intestinal transplant, so some T cells may come from the graft donor.

This rearrangement joins TRBV15 to TRBJ2-7; no clear D gene. Germline V gene data show CDR1 as LNHNV and CDR2 as YYDKDF (reference sequence). The CDR3 covers 13 residues. V lost 0 bases and J lost 4, with 7 bases in between. The CDR3 DNA is TGTGCCACCAGCAGAGACATCAGATACGAGCAGTACTTC. This codes for CATSRDIRYEQYF.

V usage is TRBV6-4 and J usage is TRBJ2-2; 11 nucleotides agree with TRBD2. CDR1 is MRHNA and CDR2 is SNTAGT in the germline V gene. V lost 5 bases and J lost 0; bases outside the gene matches: 5. This CDR3 region has 17 residues. CDR3 sequence: CASSSNSGGANTGELFF. The CDR3 DNA sequence: TGTGCCAGCAGTTCGAATAGCGGGGGGGCGAACACCGGGGAGCTGTTTTTT.

The rearrangement joins TRBV6-1 to TRBJ1-5; D is ambiguous. Trimming pared 4 bases from V and 0 bases from J, leaving 16 bases between. The CDR3 spans 17 residues. From germline, CDR1 is MNHNS and CDR2 SASEGT. The CDR3 nucleotides read TGTGCCAGCAGTGCCCTAGCCGGTCGGTATAGCAATCAGCCCCAGCATTTT. Its protein is CASSALAGRYSNQPQHF.

The chain couples TRBV4-1 to TRBJ1-1; no reliable D call. This CDR3 contains 13 residues. Trimming shortened V by 3 bases and J by 6 bases, and 11 bases separated the two germline ends. The germline CDR1 and CDR2 sequences are MGHRA and YSYEKL. This CDR3 reads CASSQPRGPEAFF. The DNA of the CDR3 is TGCGCCAGCAGCCAGCCCCGTGGCCCTGAAGCTTTCTTT.

The genes are TRBV5-1 and TRBJ1-2; TRBD1 agrees at 9 bases. The germline gives CDR1 SGHRS, CDR2 YFSETQ. CDR3 length: 14 residues. The ends lost 4 bases at V and 6 bases at J; junction bases unmatched: 7. CDR3 sequence: CASSLSGTGNGYTF. CDR3 DNA: TGCGCCAGCAGCCTGAGCGGGACAGGGAATGGCTACACCTTC.

V is TRBV6-5 and J is TRBJ2-5; TRBD1 matches at 10 bases. CDR1 is MNHEY and CDR2 is SVGAGI in the germline V gene. V lost 8 bases to trimming and J lost 5 bases; unmatched junction nucleotides: 11. This CDR3 has 15 residues. CDR3 loop: CASPTTGGDLETQYF. The CDR3 nucleotides are TGTGCCAGCCCGACGACAGGGGGCGACCTGGAGACCCAGTACTTC.

The CDR3 spells CASSPGSGREETQYF. The CDR3 DNA reads as TGTGCCAGCAGCCCCGGATCCGGGAGGGAAGAGACCCAGTACTTC. The V call is TRBV7-9, the J call TRBJ2-5; 8 positions agree with TRBD2. After removal of 5 bases from V and 3 bases from J, the junction contained 8 bases not matched to a gene. The CDR3 has 15 amino acids. The germline gives CDR1 SEHNR, CDR2 FQNEAQ (reference sequence).

The V and J genes are TRBV6-1 and TRBJ1-2; TRBD1 matches 7 bases. Trimming took 2 bases from V and 7 from J; bases not matched to a gene: 7. Looked up from germline, CDR1 is MNHNS and CDR2 is SASEGT. The CDR3 length is 14 residues. The CDR3 sequence: CASSELGRGVGYTF. The CDR3 region has the DNA TGTGCCAGCAGTGAATTGGGCAGGGGGGTTGGCTACACCTTC.

The chain combines TRBV28 with TRBJ1-6; D gene uncertain. Germline-derived CDR1 and CDR2 are MDHEN and SYDVKM. V lost 3 bases to trimming and J lost 11 bases, with 11 bases between them. This CDR3 comprises 13 residues. The CDR3 nucleotides read TGTGCCAGCAGTTTTGGTGTTGTTACACCCCTCCACTTT. Protein: CASSFGVVTPLHF.

V usage is TRBV18 and J usage is TRBJ1-5, with D possibly TRBD1 on 6 matching bases. This CDR3 has 15 residues. Germline CDR1 reads KGHSH; CDR2 reads LQKENI. Trimming cost V 5 bases and J 3 bases, with 14 bases left between them. The CDR3 here is CASSFLSGDNQPQHF. The CDR3 DNA reads as TGTGCCAGCTCATTTCTTTCAGGGGACAATCAGCCCCAGCATTTT. The full variable domain, completed using reference TRBV18 and TRBJ1-5, is NAGVMQNPRHLVRRRGQEARLRCSPMKGHSHVYWYRQLPEEGLKFMVYLQKENIIDESGMPKERFSAEFPKEGPSILRIQQVVRGDSAAYFCASSFLSGDNQPQHFGDGTRLSIL.

The chain recombines TRBV29-1 with TRBJ2-4; 7 nucleotides align to TRBD1. Germline CDR1 reads SQVTM; CDR2 reads ANQGSEA. The CDR3 is made up of 12 amino acids. Trimming cost V 6 bases and J 1 base; bases outside gene matches: 0. This chain's CDR3 is CSVGQAKNIQYF. CDR3 in DNA: TGCAGCGTGGGACAGGCCAAAAACATTCAGTACTTC.

The genes are TRBV9 and TRBJ1-6; D is perhaps TRBD1 (6 bases). This CDR3 region has 15 residues. V lost 3 bases and J lost 7, with 14 bases in between. From germline, CDR1 is SGDLS and CDR2 YYNGEE. The CDR3 DNA is TGTGCCAGCAGCGCCGGGGGCGGGGGAAATTCACCCCTCCACTTT. It specifies CASSAGGGGNSPLHF.